The clone carrying this T cell receptor beta chain has just a few counts. Its antigen is unknown. Other DNA sequences from this sample encode an identical CDR3 as well. The entry originates in a study of OX40 agonist ivuxolimab in advanced cancers. General study results and limits: CD8+ T cells (on average) carried more expanded clones than CD4+ T cells. Not determined was the antigen specificity of the expanded peripheral T cells.

The assay was immunoSEQ multiplex PCR, and TCRdb's table has in-frame clones only and misses some. This repertoire shows 65,000 or so clones, roughly 89% found once; its top ten account for more than 2.5%. After removal of 4 bases from V and 0 bases from J, the junction contained 1 base not matched to a gene. The germline gives CDR1 MNHEY, CDR2 SVGAGI. The CDR3 covers 15 residues. This TCR derives from an adult with an advanced solid tumor such as melanoma, head and neck, liver or kidney cancer. The chain joins TRBV6-5 to TRBJ2-2; 8 bases line up with TRBD2. Here the sequenced sample was CD4+ or CD8+ T cells sorted from blood, taken in a trial of the OX40 agonist ivuxolimab. CDR3 bases: TGTGCCAGCAGTTCGGGGGGGACGAACACCGGGGAGCTGTTTTTT. This gives the protein CASSSGGTNTGELFF.